The clone carrying this T cell receptor (beta chain) was detected a few times. The CDR3 runs to 15 residues. With 5 bases clipped from V and 8 bases from J, the junction kept 11 bases outside the gene matches. Germline CDR1 MNHEY, CDR2 SMNVEV (reference sequence). This entry belongs to a study of T-cell reconstitution after alpha-beta-depleted transplantation in children. Library preparation (for TCRbeta) was performed with unique molecular identifiers. Each CDR3 protein is one row after TCRdb ran MiXCR on the PCR reads. The sample lists about 360,000 distinct CDR3 sequences, less than 15% occurring once.

This TCR came from a human donor who donated a stem cell graft to a child with Fanconi anemia. The V and J genes are TRBV27 and TRBJ1-2, with 10 bases lining up with TRBD1. Sequencing was performed on PBMCs, taken from the stem cell graft. CDR3 nucleotide sequence: TGTGCCAGCAGTATAAAGACAGGGGGCAGTGGAGGCTACACCTTC. As protein: CASSIKTGGSGGYTF.